This TCR beta chain stems from a study of radiotherapy plus CTLA-4 blockade in lung cancer. A word on this clone: What it recognizes is unknown.

V was trimmed by 2 bases and J by 5 bases, leaving 21 bases between them. This CDR3 is 17 amino acids long. The germline V gene encodes CDR1 SGHNT and CDR2 YENEEA. Study-level findings and limits: Dynamics of early blood T cell clones, together with interferon-beta, were reportedly the best predictors of response. After radiotherapy and ipilimumab, tumor-derived clones expanded in peripheral blood.

Patients in the study, people with chemo-refractory metastatic non-small-cell lung cancer, received focal radiation plus ipilimumab CTLA-4 blockade. TCRdb's table, derived via immunoSEQ multiplex PCR, lists solely in-frame clones and lacks some. Here the sample spans over 85,000 clones, approximately 72% being singletons. This TCR came from a human donor with non-small cell lung cancer who had a partial response to radiotherapy plus ipilimumab. Some clones in this sample may be carry-over from other donors' samples. The sequencing here drew on peripheral blood, taken from a patient treated with radiotherapy plus ipilimumab. The chain joins TRBV11-3 to TRBJ2-5; possible D gene TRBD1, 6 bases. This CDR3 is CASSLRLGAHVRETQYF. The CDR3 region has the DNA TGTGCCAGCAGCTTACGTCTGGGGGCCCATGTCAGGGAGACCCAGTACTTC.